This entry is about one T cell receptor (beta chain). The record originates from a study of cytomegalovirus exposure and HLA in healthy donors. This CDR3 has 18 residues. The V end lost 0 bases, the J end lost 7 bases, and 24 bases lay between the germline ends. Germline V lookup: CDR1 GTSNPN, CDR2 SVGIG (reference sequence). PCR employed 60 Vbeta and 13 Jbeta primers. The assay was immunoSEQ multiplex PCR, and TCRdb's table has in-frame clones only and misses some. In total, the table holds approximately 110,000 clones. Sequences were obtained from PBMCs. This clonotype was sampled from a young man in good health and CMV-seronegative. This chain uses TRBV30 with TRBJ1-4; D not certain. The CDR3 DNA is TGTGCCTGGAGTGTAAAAGGGTTTCAAGGGAGGTTGACTGAAAAACTGTTTTTT. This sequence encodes CAWSVKGFQGRLTEKLFF.